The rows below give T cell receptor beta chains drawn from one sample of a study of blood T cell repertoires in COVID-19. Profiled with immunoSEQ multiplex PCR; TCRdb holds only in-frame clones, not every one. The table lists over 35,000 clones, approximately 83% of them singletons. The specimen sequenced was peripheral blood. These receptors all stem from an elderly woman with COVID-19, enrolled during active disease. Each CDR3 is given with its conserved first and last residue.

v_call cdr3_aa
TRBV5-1 CASSLDRGPYEQYF
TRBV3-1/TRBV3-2 CASSHRGRGGEADTQYF
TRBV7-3 CASRAGEGNNEQFF
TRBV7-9 CASSFFGGGATNEKLFF
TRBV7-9 CASSFSSSGNTIYF
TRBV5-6 CASIRDRGSPLHF
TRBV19 CASRELAKNIQYF
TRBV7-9 CASSPGAGVYDEQYF
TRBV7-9 CASSDGRGGGEQYF
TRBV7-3 CASSLDSSYNEQFF
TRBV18 CASSQDSRDTGELFF
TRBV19 CASSVTGAPYGYTF
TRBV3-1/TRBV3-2 CASSQRHGLATQGFF
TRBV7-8 CASSLGQAAYNEQFF
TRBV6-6 CASGQGLSYEQYF
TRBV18 CASSPLAGLNEQFF
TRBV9 CASSVGQGAFYEQYF
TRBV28 CASSPQTGGQPQHF
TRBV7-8 CASSPRQDSYEQYF
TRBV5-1 CASSRYPGDTQYF
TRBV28 CASTDRGVENEQFF
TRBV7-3 CASSSGSTDSQYF
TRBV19 CATGDYEQYF
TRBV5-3 CARSPRRDGQPQHF
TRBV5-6 CASSLGLAAYEQFF
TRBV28 CASSTRDRDLPEAFF
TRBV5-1 CATKDTGAEAFF